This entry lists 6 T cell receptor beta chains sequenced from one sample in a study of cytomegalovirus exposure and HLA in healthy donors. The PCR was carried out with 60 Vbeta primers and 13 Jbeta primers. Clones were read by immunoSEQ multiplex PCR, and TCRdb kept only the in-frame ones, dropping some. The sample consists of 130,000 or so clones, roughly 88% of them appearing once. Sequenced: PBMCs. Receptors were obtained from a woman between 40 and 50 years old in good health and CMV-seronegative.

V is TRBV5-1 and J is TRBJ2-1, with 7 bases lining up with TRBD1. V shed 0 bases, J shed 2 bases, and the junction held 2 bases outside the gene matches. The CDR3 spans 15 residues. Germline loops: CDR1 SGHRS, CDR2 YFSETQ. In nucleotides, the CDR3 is TGCGCCAGCAGCTTGGGAAGGGGGCCCTACAATGAGCAGTTCTTC. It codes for CASSLGRGPYNEQFF.

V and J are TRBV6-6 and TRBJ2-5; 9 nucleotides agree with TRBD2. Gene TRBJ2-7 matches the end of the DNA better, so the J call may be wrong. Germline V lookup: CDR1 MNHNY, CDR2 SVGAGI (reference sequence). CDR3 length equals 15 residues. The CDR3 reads CASSSGGGRAYEQYF. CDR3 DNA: TGTGCCAGCAGTTCCGGGGGCGGGAGGGCCTACGAGCAGTACTTC.

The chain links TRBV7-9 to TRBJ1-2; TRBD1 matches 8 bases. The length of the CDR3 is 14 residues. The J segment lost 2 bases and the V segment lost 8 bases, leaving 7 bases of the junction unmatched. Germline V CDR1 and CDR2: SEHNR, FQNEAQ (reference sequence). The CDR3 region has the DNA TGTGCCAGCGGCCTGGGACAGGCCAACTATGGCTACACCTTC. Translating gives CASGLGQANYGYTF.

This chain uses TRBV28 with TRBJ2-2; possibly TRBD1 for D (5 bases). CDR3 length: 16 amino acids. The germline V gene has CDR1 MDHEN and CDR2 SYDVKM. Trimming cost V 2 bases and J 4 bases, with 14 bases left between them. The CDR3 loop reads CASSLQQGYSTGELFF. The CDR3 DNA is TGTGCCAGCAGTTTACAGCAGGGTTACTCCACCGGGGAGCTGTTTTTT.

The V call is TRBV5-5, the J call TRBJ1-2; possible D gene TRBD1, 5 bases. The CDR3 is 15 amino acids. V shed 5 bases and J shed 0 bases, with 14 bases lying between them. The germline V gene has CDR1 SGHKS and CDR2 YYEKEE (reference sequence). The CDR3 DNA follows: TGTGCCAGCAGTTTCAGTACAGGAGCTAACTATGGCTACACCTTC. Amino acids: CASSFSTGANYGYTF.

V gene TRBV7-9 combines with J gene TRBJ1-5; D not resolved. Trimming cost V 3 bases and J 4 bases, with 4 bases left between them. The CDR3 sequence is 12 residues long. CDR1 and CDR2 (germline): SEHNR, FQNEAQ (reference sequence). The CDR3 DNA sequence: TGTGCCAGCAGCTTCACAAATCAGCCCCAGCATTTT. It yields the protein CASSFTNQPQHF.